This TCR beta chain is drawn from a study of human T cells and chemical hapten exposure. The study, taken as a whole, reports: Sensitizing to DPC left TCRs with a frequency above 1 in 1000 unaltered.

The CDR3 runs to 11 residues. Between the trimmed V and J ends, which lost 2 bases and 9 bases, there was a span of 5 bases. The germline V gene has CDR1 PRHDT and CDR2 FYEKMQ (reference sequence). The table lists this clonotype with many counts. Its target is not known. As processed by the authors: Sample-level TCR yields exhibited a median of about 96,000, with a range of 23,224 to 690,600. TCRdb reanalysed the RACE reads using MiXCR and keeps one entry per CDR3 protein. TCRdb, not the original authors, processed these V and J calls. The sample has approximately 370,000 distinct CDR3 sequences; about 5% are singletons. The time point here: pre-sensitization, week 0. Treatment: therapeutic diphenylcyclopropenone sensitization with weekly scalp DPC.

The starting material was whole blood, obtained in connection with sensitization to the hapten diphenylcyclopropenone (DPC). This TCR derives from a woman aged 18-35 years with alopecia areata. Some clones in this sample may be carry-over from other donors' samples. This sequence joins TRBV13 and TRBJ2-1; unclear D gene. DNA of the CDR3: TGTGCCAGCAGCTTATCCTTTGAGCAGTTCTTC. This encodes CASSLSFEQFF.